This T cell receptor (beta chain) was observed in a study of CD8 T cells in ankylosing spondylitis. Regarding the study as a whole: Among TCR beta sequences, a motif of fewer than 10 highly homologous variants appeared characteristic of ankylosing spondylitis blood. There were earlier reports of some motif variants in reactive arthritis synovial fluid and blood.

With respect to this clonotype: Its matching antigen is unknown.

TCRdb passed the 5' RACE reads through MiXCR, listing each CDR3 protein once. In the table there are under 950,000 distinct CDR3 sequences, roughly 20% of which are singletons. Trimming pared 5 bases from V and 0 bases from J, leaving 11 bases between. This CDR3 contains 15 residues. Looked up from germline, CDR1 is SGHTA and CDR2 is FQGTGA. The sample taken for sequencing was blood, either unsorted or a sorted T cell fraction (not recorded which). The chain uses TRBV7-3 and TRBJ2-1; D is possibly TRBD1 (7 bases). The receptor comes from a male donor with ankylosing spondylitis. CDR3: CASSLQGGSYNEQFF. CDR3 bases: TGTGCCAGCAGCCTGCAGGGGGGCTCCTACAATGAGCAGTTCTTC.